This T cell receptor (beta chain) was identified in a study of cytomegalovirus exposure and HLA in healthy donors. General study points: In an earlier analysis, productive rearrangement rates for most beta V segments clustered near 87% or 30%. For cytomegalovirus status, the classifier reportedly gave diagnoses with high specificity and sensitivity. There were reportedly fewer N-insertions in an Asian-associated ancestry cluster than the roughly 670-donor mean, in a later analysis.

V lost 3 bases and J lost 6, with 21 bases in between. The CDR3 loop spans 16 amino acids. Germline values: CDR1 MGHDK, CDR2 SYGVNS. On this clone itself: Its antigen is currently unknown.

PCR primers comprised 60 Vbeta and 13 Jbeta primers. Some clones are missing from TCRdb's copy, which holds only in-frame ones; the method was immunoSEQ multiplex PCR. The data show 150,000 or so clones, with about 80% seen just once and around 15% held by the top ten. Donors were nominally healthy when sampled, though unrecorded immune exposures were likely. What was sequenced was PBMCs. The chain employs TRBV25-1 and TRBJ2-7; D may be TRBD1 (7 bases). This clonotype was sampled from a woman between 40 and 50 years old in good health and CMV-seronegative. CDR3 coding DNA: TGTGCCAGCAGTGAGAACAGGGACAGAGGGAGGTTCGAGCAGTACTTC. This gives the protein CASSENRDRGRFEQYF.